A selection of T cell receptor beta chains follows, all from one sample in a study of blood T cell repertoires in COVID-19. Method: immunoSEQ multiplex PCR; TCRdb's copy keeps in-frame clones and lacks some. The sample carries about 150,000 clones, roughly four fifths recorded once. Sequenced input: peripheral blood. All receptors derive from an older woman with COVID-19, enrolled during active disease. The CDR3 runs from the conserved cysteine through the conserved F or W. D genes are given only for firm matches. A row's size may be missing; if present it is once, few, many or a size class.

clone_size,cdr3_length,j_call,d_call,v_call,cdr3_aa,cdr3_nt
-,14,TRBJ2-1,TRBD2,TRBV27,CASRGLAGGNEQFF,TGTGCCAGCAGGGGACTAGCGGGGGGGAATGAGCAGTTCTTC
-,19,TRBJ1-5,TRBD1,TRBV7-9,CASSSTSPGTGQHFEPQHF,TGTGCCAGCAGCTCCACTTCTCCCGGGACAGGGCAACATTTTGAGCCCCAGCATTTT
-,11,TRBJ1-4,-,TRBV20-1,CSARDRRDWVF,TGCAGTGCTAGAGATCGTCGGGACTGGGTCTTT
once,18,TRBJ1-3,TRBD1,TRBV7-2,CASSLAKGGLQGRNTIYF,TGTGCCAGCAGCTTAGCCAAAGGGGGGTTACAGGGGAGAAACACCATATATTTT
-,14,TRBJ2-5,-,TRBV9,CASSVETTGETQYF,TGTGCCAGCAGCGTAGAGACTACGGGGGAGACCCAGTACTTC
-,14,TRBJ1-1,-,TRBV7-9,CASSFTGGHTEAFF,TGTGCCAGCAGCTTTACTGGGGGCCACACTGAAGCTTTCTTT
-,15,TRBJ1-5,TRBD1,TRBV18,CASSPDRGWVQPQHF,TGTGCCAGCTCACCTGACAGGGGGTGGGTTCAGCCCCAGCATTTT
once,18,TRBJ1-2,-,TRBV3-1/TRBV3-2,CASSQESSRLGLHYGYTF,TGTGCCAGCAGCCAAGAATCGTCGCGTTTGGGGCTTCACTATGGCTACACCTTC
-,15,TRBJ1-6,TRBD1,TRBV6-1,CASSEDWDRASPLHF,TGTGCCAGCAGTGAAGACTGGGACAGGGCTTCACCCCTCCACTTT
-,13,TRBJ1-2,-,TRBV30,CAWSVGTPYGYTF,TGTGCCTGGAGTGTCGGGACACCCTATGGCTACACCTTC
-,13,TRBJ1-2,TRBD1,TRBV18,CASSRQGAKGYTF,TGTGCCAGCTCCCGACAGGGGGCGAAAGGCTACACCTTC
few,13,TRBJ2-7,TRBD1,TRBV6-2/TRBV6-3,CASSDRGPYEQYF,TGTGCCAGCAGCGACAGGGGACCCTACGAGCAGTACTTC
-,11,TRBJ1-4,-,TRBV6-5,CASRLDEKLFF,TGTGCCAGCAGACTGGATGAAAAACTGTTTTTT
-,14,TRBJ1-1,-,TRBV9,CASSLQPTDTEAFF,TGTGCCAGCAGTTTACAGCCTACGGACACTGAAGCTTTCTTT
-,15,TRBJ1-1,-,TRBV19,CASSTPLVANTEAFF,TGTGCCAGTAGTACGCCCTTGGTAGCGAACACTGAAGCTTTCTTT
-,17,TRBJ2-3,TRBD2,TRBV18,CASSGGSGSVRADTQYF,TGTGCCAGCTCCGGGGGTAGCGGGAGTGTTCGCGCAGATACGCAGTATTTT
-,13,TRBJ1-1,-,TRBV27,CASSLGGWAEAFF,TGTGCCAGCAGTTTAGGGGGGTGGGCTGAAGCTTTCTTT
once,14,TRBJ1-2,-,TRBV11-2,CASSSTGFLYGYTF,TGTGCCAGCAGCTCAACAGGATTCTTATATGGCTACACCTTC
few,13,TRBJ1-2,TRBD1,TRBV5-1,CASSLQGAGGYTF,TGCGCCAGCAGCTTACAGGGGGCTGGGGGCTACACCTTC
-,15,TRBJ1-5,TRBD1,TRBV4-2,CASSQGTGIEQPQHF,TGTGCCAGCAGCCAAGGGACAGGGATAGAACAGCCCCAGCATTTT
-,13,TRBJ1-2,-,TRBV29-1,CSVERAGARGYTF,TGCAGCGTTGAAAGGGCGGGGGCGAGGGGCTACACCTTC
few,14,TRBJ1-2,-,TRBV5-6,CASSDLSGNYGYTF,TGTGCCAGCAGCGATTTATCAGGGAATTATGGCTACACCTTC
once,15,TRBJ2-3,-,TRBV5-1,CASSLGRVASDTQYF,TGCGCCAGCAGCTTGGGGCGGGTAGCTTCAGATACGCAGTATTTT
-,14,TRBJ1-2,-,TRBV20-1,CSASAAGTNYGYTF,TGCAGTGCTAGTGCGGCAGGGACTAACTATGGCTACACCTTC
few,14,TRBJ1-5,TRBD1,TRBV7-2,CASSQDRNDQPQHF,TGTGCCAGCAGCCAGGACAGGAATGATCAGCCCCAGCATTTT
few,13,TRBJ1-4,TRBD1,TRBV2,CASKEDRDGKLFF,TGTGCCAGCAAGGAGGACAGGGATGGAAAACTGTTTTTT
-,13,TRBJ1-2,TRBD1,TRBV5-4,CASSPRTGYGYTF,TGTGCCAGCAGCCCCAGGACAGGATACGGCTACACCTTC
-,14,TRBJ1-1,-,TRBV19,CASSPQGLNTEAFF,TGTGCCAGTAGCCCCCAGGGGTTAAACACTGAAGCTTTCTTT
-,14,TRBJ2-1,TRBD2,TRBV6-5,CATGRSGRGNEQFF,TGTGCCACCGGACGTAGCGGGAGGGGGAATGAGCAGTTCTTC
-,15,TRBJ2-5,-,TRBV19,CASSKTDIRGETQYF,TGTGCCAGTAGCAAAACGGACATCAGGGGAGAGACCCAGTACTTC
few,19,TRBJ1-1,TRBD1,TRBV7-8,CASSPRTGTFFSMNTEAFF,TGTGCCAGCAGCCCAAGGACAGGGACCTTCTTCTCCATGAACACTGAAGCTTTCTTT
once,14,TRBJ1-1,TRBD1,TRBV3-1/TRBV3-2,CASSLDRGNTEAFF,TGTGCCAGCAGCCTGGACAGGGGAAACACTGAAGCTTTCTTT
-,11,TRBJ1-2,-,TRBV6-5,CASQGNYGYTF,TGTGCCAGTCAGGGGAACTATGGCTACACCTTC
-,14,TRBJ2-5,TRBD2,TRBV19,CASNSWGRAETQYF,TGTGCCAGTAACTCCTGGGGGAGGGCCGAGACCCAGTACTTC
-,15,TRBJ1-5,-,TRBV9,CASSVSPGDNQPQHF,TGTGCCAGCAGCGTATCCCCCGGAGACAATCAGCCCCAGCATTTT
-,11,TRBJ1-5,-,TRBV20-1,CSARAPVAQHF,TGCAGTGCTAGAGCCCCGGTGGCCCAGCATTTT
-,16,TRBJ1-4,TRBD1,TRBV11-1,CASSPRQGSPNEKLFF,TGTGCCAGCAGCCCTAGACAGGGGTCGCCGAATGAAAAACTGTTTTTT
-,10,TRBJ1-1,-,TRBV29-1,CSAYDSEAFF,TGCAGCGCCTACGACAGTGAAGCTTTCTTT
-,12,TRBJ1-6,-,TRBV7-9,CASSVSGLPLHF,TGTGCCAGCAGCGTCTCAGGGTTGCCCCTCCACTTT
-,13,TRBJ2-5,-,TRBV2,CASSEQGQETQYF,TGTGCCAGCAGTGAGCAGGGCCAAGAGACCCAGTACTTC
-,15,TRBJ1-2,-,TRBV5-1,CASSPNAGMGNGYTF,TGCGCCAGCAGCCCGAACGCGGGGATGGGAAATGGCTACACCTTC
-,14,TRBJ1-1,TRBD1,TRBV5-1,CASSRQGVDTEAFF,TGCGCCAGCAGCCGACAGGGTGTCGACACTGAAGCTTTCTTT